This T cell receptor (beta chain) was profiled in a study of T cells in Graves' hyperthyroidism and ophthalmopathy. Study-wide results and limits: Among clonotypes expanded in thyroid above 0.001, most were also found in blood.

The investigators amplified TCR beta CDR3 regions from RNA transcripts. The HTBI set primed first-round TCR CDR3 RT-PCR. TCRdb passed the multiplex PCR reads through MiXCR, listing each CDR3 protein once. The repertoire consists of about 690,000 distinct CDR3 sequences, with about 18% occurring once and the leading ten covering around 15%. Researchers defined stable Graves' hyperthyroidism as no ophthalmopathy progression within 18 months. The CDR3 runs 15 residues. The trim removed 2 bases at V and 5 bases at J, leaving 2 bases unmatched. In regard to this clonotype: Its antigen is currently unknown.

This clonotype originated in a man aged 45-65 years with Graves' hyperthyroidism. The chain uses TRBV12-3 or TRBV12-4 and TRBJ1-5; 11 bases fit TRBD1. The material sequenced was blood. Here the CDR3 reads CASSLRTGGHQPQHF. The CDR3, as DNA: TGTGCCAGCAGTTTACGGACAGGGGGCCATCAGCCCCAGCATTTT.